This TCR beta chain emerged from a study of response to subunit inactivated influenza vaccine. Study observations and caveats: Authors proposed each seasonal influenza vaccination draws in few new T cells.

To note about this clonotype: The antigen is unknown.

Using its own MiXCR run on the RT-PCR reads, TCRdb lists one record per CDR3 protein. The table lists 490,000 or so distinct CDR3 sequences, 7.6% of them singletons. Per germline, CDR1 MNHNY and CDR2 SVGAGI (reference sequence). The germline V and J ends were trimmed by 0 bases and 10 bases, with 7 bases remaining between them. The CDR3 spans 13 residues. The V and J genes are TRBV6-6 and TRBJ1-6; D is undetermined. This specimen was PBMCs from blood, taken less than 25 months after vaccination. This receptor was taken from a man aged 45 to 75 who received an inactivated influenza vaccine. This CDR3 is CASSYSTGSPLHF. The CDR3 DNA is TGTGCCAGCAGTTACTCGACCGGGTCACCCCTCCACTTT.